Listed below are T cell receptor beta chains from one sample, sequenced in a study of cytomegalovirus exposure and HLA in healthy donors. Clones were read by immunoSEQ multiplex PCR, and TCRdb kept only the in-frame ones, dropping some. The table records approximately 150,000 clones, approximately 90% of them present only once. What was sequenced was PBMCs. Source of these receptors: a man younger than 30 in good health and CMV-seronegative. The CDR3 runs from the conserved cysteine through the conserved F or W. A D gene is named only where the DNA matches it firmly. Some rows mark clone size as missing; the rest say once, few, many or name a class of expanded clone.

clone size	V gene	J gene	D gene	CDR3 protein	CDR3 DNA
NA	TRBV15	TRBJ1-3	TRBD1	CATSRDRGPAGNTIYF	TGTGCCACCAGCAGGGACAGGGGGCCAGCTGGAAACACCATATATTTT
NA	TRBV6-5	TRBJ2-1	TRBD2	CASTPGLAAYNEQFF	TGTGCCAGCACCCCGGGGCTAGCGGCGTACAATGAGCAGTTCTTC
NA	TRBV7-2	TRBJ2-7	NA	CASSLVPKGSYEQYF	TGTGCCAGCAGCTTAGTCCCCAAGGGGTCCTACGAGCAGTACTTC
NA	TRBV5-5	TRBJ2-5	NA	CASRKREETQYF	TGTGCCAGCAGGAAGCGGGAAGAGACCCAGTACTTC
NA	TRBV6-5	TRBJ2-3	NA	CASSYHRATGADTQYF	TGTGCCAGCAGTTACCACAGGGCGACGGGCGCAGATACGCAGTATTTT
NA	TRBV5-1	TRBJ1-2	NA	CASSAGVTAGYGYTF	TGCGCCAGCAGCGCGGGGGTGACAGCCGGCTATGGCTACACCTTC
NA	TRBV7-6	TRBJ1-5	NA	CASSLVAGEGQPQHF	TGTGCCAGCAGCTTAGTCGCGGGGGAGGGTCAGCCCCAGCATTTT
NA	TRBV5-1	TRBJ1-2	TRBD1	CASSTLTGGRYGYTF	TGCGCCAGCAGCACGTTGACAGGGGGACGCTATGGCTACACCTTC
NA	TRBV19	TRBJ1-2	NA	CASNRLMGYGYTF	TGTGCCAGTAACAGGTTAATGGGCTATGGCTACACCTTC
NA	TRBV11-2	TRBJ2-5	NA	CASSWGPGGDQYF	TGTGCCAGCAGCTGGGGGCCCGGTGGGGACCAGTACTTC
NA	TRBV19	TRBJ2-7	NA	CASSRLDRRYEQYF	TGTGCCAGTAGTAGACTGGACAGACGCTACGAGCAGTACTTC
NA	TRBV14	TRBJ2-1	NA	CASSQGGLDPNEQFF	TGTGCCAGCAGCCAAGGGGGGCTAGATCCCAATGAGCAGTTCTTC
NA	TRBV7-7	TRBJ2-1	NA	CASSGKGNEQFF	TGTGCCAGCAGCGGAAAGGGGAATGAGCAGTTCTTC
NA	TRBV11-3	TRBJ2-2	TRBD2	CASSLDHSGSRYTGELFF	TGTGCCAGCAGCTTAGACCATAGCGGGAGTAGGTACACCGGGGAGCTGTTTTTT
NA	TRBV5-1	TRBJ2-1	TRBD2	CASSELAGGLYNEQFF	TGCGCCAGCAGCGAACTAGCGGGGGGGCTGTACAATGAGCAGTTCTTC
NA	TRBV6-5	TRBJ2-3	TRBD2	CASSSTLSGNTQYF	TGTGCCAGCAGTTCTACCTTGAGCGGGAATACGCAGTATTTT
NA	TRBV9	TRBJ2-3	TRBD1	CASSAYRDRATDTQYF	TGTGCCAGCAGCGCATACCGGGACAGGGCCACAGATACGCAGTATTTT
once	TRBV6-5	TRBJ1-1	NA	CASSYSTAPGTEAFF	TGTGCCAGCAGTTACTCGACAGCCCCTGGCACTGAAGCTTTCTTT
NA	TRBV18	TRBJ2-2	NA	CASSPSYSNTGELFF	TGTGCCAGCTCACCCTCGTATTCGAACACCGGGGAGCTGTTTTTT
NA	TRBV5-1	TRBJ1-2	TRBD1	CASSPGQNVYGYTF	TGCGCCAGCAGCCCGGGACAGAATGTCTATGGCTACACCTTC
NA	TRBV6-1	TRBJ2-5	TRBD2	CAAGGRETQYF	TGTGCCGCGGGGGGGAGAGAGACCCAGTACTTC
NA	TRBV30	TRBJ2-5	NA	CAWSEVGLGETQYF	TGTGCCTGGAGTGAAGTGGGGCTCGGGGAGACCCAGTACTTC
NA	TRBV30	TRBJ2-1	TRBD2	CARGLVIGEQFF	TGTGCCCGGGGACTAGTCATCGGTGAGCAGTTCTTC
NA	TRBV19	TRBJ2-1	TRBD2	CASSRVAGSSYNEQFF	TGTGCCAGTAGTCGAGTAGCGGGTAGCTCCTACAATGAGCAGTTCTTC
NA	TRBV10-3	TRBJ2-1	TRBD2	CAIRRLAGGPRDEQFF	TGTGCCATCAGGCGACTAGCGGGAGGGCCACGGGATGAGCAGTTCTTC
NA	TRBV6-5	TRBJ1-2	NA	CASRSTGNYGYTF	TGTGCCAGCAGGAGTACAGGGAACTATGGCTACACCTTC
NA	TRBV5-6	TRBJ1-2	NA	CASSSGDPRSYGYTF	TGTGCCAGCAGCTCGGGGGACCCCCGGTCCTATGGCTACACCTTC
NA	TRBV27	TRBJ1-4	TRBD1	CASSSPGTGDEKLFF	TGTGCCAGCAGTTCACCCGGGACAGGGGATGAAAAACTGTTTTTT
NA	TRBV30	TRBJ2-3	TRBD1	CAWSPGQGTDTQYF	TGTGCCTGGAGTCCGGGACAGGGAACAGATACGCAGTATTTT